The source of this T cell receptor beta chain is a study of lymphopenia after photon versus proton radiotherapy. General study findings and limits: Photon-treated patients lost naive T cells and TCR diversity; proton-treated stayed stable. After the lymphocyte nadir, photon-treated repertoires showed oligoclonal expansion, especially of CD8+ Temra cells. Authors raise, but do not show, better survival with proton therapy.

The ends lost 0 bases at V and 4 bases at J; junction bases unmatched: 18. Germline V gene sequence: CDR1 LGHNT, CDR2 FRNRAP. This CDR3 has 22 residues. Comments on this clone: Its antigen remains unknown. The identical CDR3 is also encoded by other nucleotide sequences in the sample.

Profiled with immunoSEQ multiplex PCR; TCRdb holds only in-frame clones, not every one. The sample records about 6,900 clones, roughly 80% being singletons. Sequencing was performed on peripheral blood, taken from a patient treated with photon-based radiotherapy. This rearrangement joins TRBV12-5 to TRBJ2-2, with 12 nucleotides matching TRBD2. The origin of this receptor is a man aged 25 to 40 with gastric cancer. The CDR3 nucleotides are TGTGCTAGTGGTTTGGTACTGGGTTTACTGTTACTAGCGGGGGGTCGCACCGGGGAGCTGTTTTTT. Amino acids: CASGLVLGLLLLAGGRTGELFF.